Listed below are T cell receptor beta chains from one sample, sequenced in a study of CD8 T cells in ankylosing spondylitis. From the 5' RACE reads, TCRdb called clonotypes with MiXCR, one entry per CDR3 protein. The repertoire holds tens of thousands of distinct CDR3 sequences, with 9% as singletons. Source material: blood, either unsorted or a sorted T cell fraction (not recorded which). The receptors here all came from a male donor with ankylosing spondylitis. Each CDR3 is given with its conserved first and last residue. The D gene is left open where the match is weak. Clone size is stated in some rows and not others, as once, few, many or a class when expanded.

size: few; V: TRBV7-2; D: .; length: 12; J: TRBJ1-4; CDR3: CASSPYGEKLFF; DNA: TGTGCCAGCAGCCCCTACGGTGAAAAACTGTTTTTT
size: many; V: TRBV6-6; D: .; length: 12; J: TRBJ2-1; CDR3: CASSYVNNEQFF; DNA: TGTGCCAGCAGTTACGTGAACAATGAGCAGTTCTTC
size: .; V: TRBV20-1; D: .; length: 14; J: TRBJ1-1; CDR3: CSAVSGRMNTEAFF; DNA: TGCAGTGCTGTTTCGGGAAGGATGAACACTGAAGCTTTCTTT
size: .; V: TRBV20-1; D: TRBD2; length: 16; J: TRBJ2-1; CDR3: CSAVREGLAGYNEQFF; DNA: TGCAGTGCTGTAAGAGAGGGACTAGCGGGCTACAATGAGCAGTTCTTC
size: many; V: TRBV4-2; D: .; length: 15; J: TRBJ1-5; CDR3: CASSQDPGANQPQHF; DNA: TGTGCCAGCAGCCAAGACCCGGGGGCCAATCAGCCCCAGCATTTT
size: .; V: TRBV27; D: .; length: 16; J: TRBJ2-7; CDR3: CASSLSTGTPRTEQYF; DNA: TGTGCCAGCAGTTTGTCGACCGGGACTCCGCGGACCGAGCAGTACTTC
size: few; V: TRBV7-9; D: .; length: 15; J: TRBJ2-1; CDR3: CASSTEYRGSGQQFF; DNA: TGTGCCAGCAGCACCGAATACAGGGGTAGCGGGCAGCAGTTCTTC
size: few; V: TRBV7-9; D: TRBD1; length: 17; J: TRBJ1-6; CDR3: CASSSDRTHSYNSPLHF; DNA: TGTGCCAGCAGCTCGGACAGGACTCACTCCTATAATTCACCCCTCCACTTT
size: many; V: TRBV20-1; D: .; length: 15; J: TRBJ2-7; CDR3: CSARDLGQSSYEQYF; DNA: TGCAGTGCTAGAGATTTGGGGCAGAGCTCCTACGAGCAGTACTTC
size: many; V: TRBV5-6; D: .; length: 15; J: TRBJ2-1; CDR3: CASSFEDYTYNEQFF; DNA: TGTGCCAGCAGCTTCGAGGACTATACTTACAATGAGCAGTTCTTC
size: few; V: TRBV7-2; D: .; length: 15; J: TRBJ1-4; CDR3: CASSLGATTNEKLFF; DNA: TGTGCCAGCAGCTTAGGGGCAACAACTAATGAAAAACTGTTTTTT
size: few; V: TRBV7-9; D: TRBD1; length: 17; J: TRBJ2-7; CDR3: CASSSAAGTGSFYEQYF; DNA: TGTGCCAGCAGCTCGGCGGCAGGGACAGGGTCTTTCTACGAGCAGTACTTC
size: .; V: TRBV10-1; D: .; length: 14; J: TRBJ2-2; CDR3: CASSERALGGELFF; DNA: TGCGCCAGCAGTGAGCGGGCCCTGGGCGGGGAGCTGTTTTTT
size: many; V: TRBV11-2; D: .; length: 12; J: TRBJ2-1; CDR3: CASSVRPSEQFF; DNA: TGTGCCAGCAGCGTGCGGCCGTCAGAGCAGTTCTTC
size: once; V: TRBV5-4; D: .; length: 13; J: TRBJ2-1; CDR3: CASSLAEGNEQFF; DNA: TGTGCCAGCAGCTTGGCGGAGGGCAATGAGCAGTTCTTC
size: .; V: TRBV12-3/TRBV12-4; D: .; length: 13; J: TRBJ2-7; CDR3: CASRPVGSGEQYF; DNA: TGTGCCAGCCGACCCGTGGGATCGGGGGAGCAGTACTTC
size: few; V: TRBV9; D: .; length: 12; J: TRBJ1-2; CDR3: CASSVGDGGYTF; DNA: TGTGCCAGCAGCGTAGGGGACGGTGGCTACACCTTC
size: many; V: TRBV5-6; D: TRBD2; length: 13; J: TRBJ2-1; CDR3: CASSWGLASEQFF; DNA: TGTGCCAGCAGCTGGGGACTAGCATCCGAGCAGTTCTTC
size: .; V: TRBV13; D: .; length: 15; J: TRBJ2-7; CDR3: CASSLGRGSSYEQYF; DNA: TGTGCCAGCAGCTTAGGCCGGGGGAGCTCCTACGAGCAGTACTTC
size: .; V: TRBV12-3/TRBV12-4; D: TRBD2; length: 15; J: TRBJ2-3; CDR3: CASSPVAGVRDTQYF; DNA: TGTGCCAGCAGTCCAGTCGCGGGAGTGAGAGATACGCAGTATTTT
size: many; V: TRBV5-5; D: TRBD2; length: 13; J: TRBJ2-1; CDR3: CASSSGSYNEQFF; DNA: TGTGCCAGCAGCAGCGGGAGTTACAATGAGCAGTTCTTC
size: .; V: TRBV7-2; D: .; length: 15; J: TRBJ2-3; CDR3: CASSLGGTSGDTQYF; DNA: TGTGCCAGCAGCTTAGGCGGTACGTCAGGAGATACGCAGTATTTT
size: few; V: TRBV20-1; D: .; length: 14; J: TRBJ2-1; CDR3: CSAPSWMRFDEQFF; DNA: TGCAGTGCCCCAAGTTGGATGAGATTCGATGAGCAGTTCTTC
size: few; V: TRBV7-8; D: .; length: 16; J: TRBJ2-1; CDR3: CASSLEGSSSYNEQFF; DNA: TGTGCCAGCAGCTTAGAGGGCTCAAGCTCCTACAATGAGCAGTTCTTC
size: .; V: TRBV7-9; D: .; length: 15; J: TRBJ2-3; CDR3: CASSSPTGATDTQYF; DNA: TGTGCCAGCAGCTCCCCGACTGGAGCAACAGATACGCAGTATTTT
size: .; V: TRBV7-9; D: .; length: 13; J: TRBJ1-1; CDR3: CASSSSGGTEAFF; DNA: TGTGCCAGCAGCTCCAGCGGCGGGACTGAAGCTTTCTTT